The clone carrying this T cell receptor beta chain was observed a few times. Its antigen remains unknown. These data are taken from a study of beta chain features in type 1 diabetes. For the study at large: Cell yields, gender and age were similar in healthy donors and patients. Overall study results and limits: Naive, central memory and Treg TCRB repertoires appeared more alike in patients than in healthy donors. TCRB CDR3s from Type 1 diabetes patients were moderately but significantly shorter in all four CD4+ subsets.

All of the isolated RNA was reverse transcribed, so expressed TCRB transcripts were sequenced. Naive, central memory and regulatory T cell samples produced a mean of about 3.4 million reads. Some clones are missing from TCRdb's copy, which holds only in-frame ones; the method was immunoSEQ multiplex PCR. The table records about 150,000 clones, over 9% of them present only once. This TCR was recovered from a young man with type 1 diabetes. The specimen was central memory CD4+ T cells from blood.

The CDR3: CASSRGTRSNQPQHF. In DNA, the CDR3 is TGTGCCAGCAGCCGGGGGACGAGGAGCAATCAGCCCCAGCATTTT. The chain recombines TRBV7-9 with TRBJ1-5; D perhaps matches TRBD1 (5 bases). The CDR3 totals 15 residues. The V and J ends lost 5 bases and 1 base respectively, with 12 bases between them. CDR1 is SEHNR, CDR2 FQNEAQ, per germline (reference sequence).